This is a list of T cell receptor beta chains from one sample in a study of cytomegalovirus exposure and HLA in healthy donors. Repertoires were generated with immunoSEQ multiplex PCR, while TCRdb's copy carries only in-frame clones and drops some. The table lists some 51,000 clones. Source material: PBMCs. All receptors derive from a man aged 40-55 years in good health and CMV-seropositive. Both conserved end residues are part of each CDR3. Each record gives: D gene, V gene, J gene, CDR3 DNA, CDR3 protein. D genes are given only for firm matches.

D gene: NA; V gene: TRBV4-3; J gene: TRBJ2-2; CDR3 DNA: TGCGCCAGCAGCCAAGATCGGGCGAACACCGGGGAGCTGTTTTTT; CDR3 protein: CASSQDRANTGELFF
D gene: NA; V gene: TRBV7-9; J gene: TRBJ2-3; CDR3 DNA: TGTGCCAGCAGCGACAGACGAAGCACAGATACGCAGTATTTT; CDR3 protein: CASSDRRSTDTQYF
D gene: NA; V gene: TRBV30; J gene: TRBJ1-1; CDR3 DNA: TGTGCCTGGAGTGCTAGACACGGGGTGGGCACTGAAGCTTTCTTT; CDR3 protein: CAWSARHGVGTEAFF
D gene: NA; V gene: TRBV30; J gene: TRBJ2-2; CDR3 DNA: TGTGCCTATGGAGCCGGGGAGCTGTTTTTT; CDR3 protein: CAYGAGELFF
D gene: TRBD2; V gene: TRBV28; J gene: TRBJ2-3; CDR3 DNA: TGTGCCAGCACGGGGACTAACCCAGATACGCAGTATTTT; CDR3 protein: CASTGTNPDTQYF
D gene: TRBD1; V gene: TRBV19; J gene: TRBJ1-5; CDR3 DNA: TGTGCCAGTAGTGGGGGAGGACAGGCCGCCCAGCCCCAGCATTTT; CDR3 protein: CASSGGGQAAQPQHF
D gene: NA; V gene: TRBV30; J gene: TRBJ2-7; CDR3 DNA: TGTGCCTGGAGCCGTACAGGCGAGCAGTACTTC; CDR3 protein: CAWSRTGEQYF
D gene: TRBD1; V gene: TRBV4-3; J gene: TRBJ1-4; CDR3 DNA: TGCGCCAGCAGCCAAGCAGCCGGGACAGGAAATGAAAAACTGTTTTTT; CDR3 protein: CASSQAAGTGNEKLFF
D gene: TRBD2; V gene: TRBV7-2; J gene: TRBJ2-5; CDR3 DNA: TGTGCCAGCAGCCTAGCGGGGGGGGTCCAAGAGACCCAGTACTTC; CDR3 protein: CASSLAGGVQETQYF
D gene: TRBD2; V gene: TRBV7-6; J gene: TRBJ2-1; CDR3 DNA: TGTGCCAGCAGCTTAGTCGCTAGCGGGAGCTCCTACAATGAGCAGTTCTTC; CDR3 protein: CASSLVASGSSYNEQFF
D gene: NA; V gene: TRBV4-2; J gene: TRBJ2-7; CDR3 DNA: TGTGCCAGCAGCCAAGAGGGCGGGGACAGAGCCTACGAGCAGTACTTC; CDR3 protein: CASSQEGGDRAYEQYF
D gene: NA; V gene: TRBV5-1; J gene: TRBJ2-7; CDR3 DNA: TGCGCCAGCAGAACCCAGGGGACAGAGCAGTACTTC; CDR3 protein: CASRTQGTEQYF
D gene: NA; V gene: TRBV19; J gene: TRBJ1-1; CDR3 DNA: TGTGCCAGTCCTACGAGGGGAGGTGAAGCTTTCTTT; CDR3 protein: CASPTRGGEAFF
D gene: TRBD1; V gene: TRBV5-1; J gene: TRBJ2-2; CDR3 DNA: TGCGCCAGCAGCTCTGGACAGGGGGCCAACACCGGGGAGCTGTTTTTT; CDR3 protein: CASSSGQGANTGELFF
D gene: NA; V gene: TRBV30; J gene: TRBJ1-4; CDR3 DNA: TGTGCCCAAGTGGTCGTCTGGCGGGCAGTAAGCAGTGAAAAACTGTTTTTT; CDR3 protein: CAQVVVWRAVSSEKLFF
D gene: TRBD2; V gene: TRBV18; J gene: TRBJ2-7; CDR3 DNA: TGTGCCAGCTCACCACGGCGGGAGTCCTACGAGCAGTACTTC; CDR3 protein: CASSPRRESYEQYF
D gene: TRBD2; V gene: TRBV4-2; J gene: TRBJ2-7; CDR3 DNA: TGTGCCAGCAGCCCCTTAGCGGGGTTCTCCTACGAGCAGTACTTC; CDR3 protein: CASSPLAGFSYEQYF
D gene: NA; V gene: TRBV13; J gene: TRBJ1-6; CDR3 DNA: TGTGCCAGCAGTATTACAGGGCCTAATTCACCCCTCCACTTT; CDR3 protein: CASSITGPNSPLHF
D gene: NA; V gene: TRBV29-1; J gene: TRBJ2-5; CDR3 DNA: TGCAGCTTACGGGATCAGCTGTGGACCCAGTACTTC; CDR3 protein: CSLRDQLWTQYF
D gene: NA; V gene: TRBV7-6; J gene: TRBJ2-7; CDR3 DNA: TGTGCCAGCAGCCTAAATCCAGCGGGCTACGAGCAGTACTTC; CDR3 protein: CASSLNPAGYEQYF
D gene: NA; V gene: TRBV2; J gene: TRBJ2-1; CDR3 DNA: TGTGCCAGCAGTGAAGTCTACTATTCCTACAATGAGCAGTTCTTC; CDR3 protein: CASSEVYYSYNEQFF
D gene: TRBD2; V gene: TRBV6-6; J gene: TRBJ2-1; CDR3 DNA: TGTGCCAGCAGTACAGAAGCGGGGGGTTACAATGAGCAGTTCTTC; CDR3 protein: CASSTEAGGYNEQFF
D gene: TRBD2; V gene: TRBV7-9; J gene: TRBJ2-7; CDR3 DNA: TGTGCCAGCATCCCAAGCGGGAGCTACGAGCAGTACTTC; CDR3 protein: CASIPSGSYEQYF
D gene: NA; V gene: TRBV11-2; J gene: TRBJ2-7; CDR3 DNA: TGTGCCAGCAGTTCCACCACGGGTCTTGGCGAGCAGTACTTC; CDR3 protein: CASSSTTGLGEQYF
D gene: NA; V gene: TRBV29-1; J gene: TRBJ2-1; CDR3 DNA: TGCAGCGTTGGCGGGGGCCGCTACAATGAGCAGTTCTTC; CDR3 protein: CSVGGGRYNEQFF
D gene: TRBD1; V gene: TRBV27; J gene: TRBJ1-1; CDR3 DNA: TGTGCCAGCAGTTCCCCGGGACAGGGGGCTCGGGAAGCTTTCTTT; CDR3 protein: CASSSPGQGAREAFF
D gene: TRBD2; V gene: TRBV6-5; J gene: TRBJ2-5; CDR3 DNA: TGTGCCAGCCAGCGGGGGGCCATGGAGACCCAGTACTTC; CDR3 protein: CASQRGAMETQYF
D gene: NA; V gene: TRBV10-2; J gene: TRBJ2-5; CDR3 DNA: TGCGCCAGCAGTCGAGCGAGCGGGGAGACCCAGTACTTC; CDR3 protein: CASSRASGETQYF
D gene: TRBD1; V gene: TRBV19; J gene: TRBJ1-5; CDR3 DNA: TGTGCCAGTAGTAAACGACATGAGGGGGCAATTCAGCCCCAGCATTTT; CDR3 protein: CASSKRHEGAIQPQHF